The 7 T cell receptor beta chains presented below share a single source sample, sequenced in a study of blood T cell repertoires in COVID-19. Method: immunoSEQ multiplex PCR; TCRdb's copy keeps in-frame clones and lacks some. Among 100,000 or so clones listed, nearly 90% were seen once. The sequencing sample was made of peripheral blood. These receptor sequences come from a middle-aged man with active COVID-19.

DNA for the CDR3: TGTGCCAGCAGCACCGGGGACAGGGGCGGAACTGGCTACACCTTC. Protein product: CASSTGDRGGTGYTF. This chain joins TRBV7-2 and TRBJ1-2, with 10 bases fitting TRBD1. Per the germline V gene, CDR1 is SGHTA and CDR2 is FQGNSA. CDR3 length equals 15 residues. J was trimmed by 7 bases and V by 5 bases; bases with no gene match: 10.

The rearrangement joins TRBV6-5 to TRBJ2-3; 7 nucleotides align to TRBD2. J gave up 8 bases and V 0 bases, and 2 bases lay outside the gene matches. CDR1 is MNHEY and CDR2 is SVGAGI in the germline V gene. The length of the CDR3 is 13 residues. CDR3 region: CASSYSTGGTQYF. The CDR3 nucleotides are TGTGCCAGCAGTTACTCGACGGGGGGTACGCAGTATTTT.

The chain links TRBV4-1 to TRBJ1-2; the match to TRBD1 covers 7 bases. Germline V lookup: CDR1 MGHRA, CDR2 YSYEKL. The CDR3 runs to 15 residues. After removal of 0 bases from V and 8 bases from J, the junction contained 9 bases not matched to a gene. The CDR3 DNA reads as TGCGCCAGCAGCCAAGAAACCAACAGGGGACTCGGCTACACCTTC. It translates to CASSQETNRGLGYTF.

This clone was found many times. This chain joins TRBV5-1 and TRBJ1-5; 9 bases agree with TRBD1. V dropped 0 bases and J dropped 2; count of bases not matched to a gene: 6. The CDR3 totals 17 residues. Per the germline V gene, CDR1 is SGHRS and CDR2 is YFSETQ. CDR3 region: CASSLGWTGEGNQPQHF. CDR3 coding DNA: TGCGCCAGCAGCTTGGGATGGACAGGGGAAGGCAATCAGCCCCAGCATTTT.

The CDR3 DNA follows: TGTGCCAGCAGCTTAGAGAGAGGTGGCACAGATACGCAGTATTTT. It codes for CASSLERGGTDTQYF. The V and J genes are TRBV7-7 and TRBJ2-3; D is uncertain. In germline, CDR1 is SSHAT, CDR2 FNYEAQ (reference sequence). The V and J ends lost 1 base and 1 base respectively, with 9 bases between them. The CDR3 is made up of 15 amino acids.

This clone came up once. The CDR3 DNA sequence: TGTGCCAGCAGTTCGTCCTTTACTCTCGGGGATGGCTACACCTTC. This sequence encodes CASSSSFTLGDGYTF. The chain couples TRBV6-6 to TRBJ1-2, with D unclear. Germline V gene data show CDR1 as MNHNY and CDR2 as SVGAGI (reference sequence). This CDR3 is built from 15 residues. Trimming removed 4 bases from V and 6 bases from J, with 18 bases in between.

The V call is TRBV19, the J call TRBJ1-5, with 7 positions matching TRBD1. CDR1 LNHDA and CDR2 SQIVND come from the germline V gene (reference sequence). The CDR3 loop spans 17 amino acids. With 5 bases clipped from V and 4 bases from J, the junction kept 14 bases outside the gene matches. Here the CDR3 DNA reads TGTGCCAGTAGTCGAGGCTGGTGGACAGGTCAAAATCAGCCCCAGCATTTT. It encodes CASSRGWWTGQNQPQHF.